The rows below give T cell receptor beta chains drawn from one sample of a study of blood T cell repertoires in COVID-19. The method was immunoSEQ multiplex PCR; TCRdb's version includes in-frame clones alone and lacks a portion of them. The data hold 100,000 to 150,000 clones, with about 78% observed a single time. The specimen was peripheral blood. These receptors were taken from a man aged 65 to 79 with acute or convalescent COVID-19. Each CDR3 is given with its conserved first and last residue. Fields, in order: V gene, J gene, clone size, D gene, CDR3 protein, CDR3 DNA. A D gene is named only where the DNA matches it firmly. Only part of the rows carry a size: once, few, many, or a class if the clone is expanded.

V: TRBV27
J: TRBJ2-7
size: -
D: TRBD2
CDR3: CASSLQRTSGGRSYEQYF
DNA: TGTGCCAGCAGTTTACAAAGGACTAGCGGGGGGCGATCCTACGAGCAGTACTTC

V: TRBV3-1/TRBV3-2
J: TRBJ1-2
size: -
D: -
CDR3: CASSQNEVANYGYTF
DNA: TGTGCCAGCAGCCAAAATGAGGTTGCTAACTATGGCTACACCTTC

V: TRBV5-1
J: TRBJ2-7
size: -
D: -
CDR3: CASSLGGAQSHEQYF
DNA: TGCGCCAGCAGCTTGGGCGGGGCCCAATCTCACGAGCAGTACTTC

V: TRBV7-3
J: TRBJ2-1
size: -
D: -
CDR3: CASSLTPFYNEQFF
DNA: TGTGCCAGCAGCTTAACTCCGTTTTACAATGAGCAGTTCTTC

V: TRBV5-5
J: TRBJ1-2
size: -
D: -
CDR3: CASSLDLAYGYTF
DNA: TGTGCCAGCAGCTTGGATTTAGCCTATGGCTACACCTTC

V: TRBV25-1
J: TRBJ2-3
size: -
D: -
CDR3: CATGHRATDTQYF
DNA: TGTGCCACCGGTCACAGGGCCACAGATACGCAGTATTTT

V: TRBV18
J: TRBJ1-1
size: -
D: -
CDR3: CASSPGGGSNMNTEAFF
DNA: TGTGCCAGCTCACCGGGGGGGGGCTCTAATATGAACACTGAAGCTTTCTTT

V: TRBV5-1
J: TRBJ1-5
size: -
D: TRBD1
CDR3: CASSLGPGQGNQPQHF
DNA: TGCGCCAGCAGCTTGGGGCCCGGACAGGGCAATCAGCCCCAGCATTTT

V: TRBV29-1
J: TRBJ2-2
size: -
D: TRBD2
CDR3: CSIWSGGRDTGELFF
DNA: TGCAGCATTTGGTCGGGGGGTCGGGACACCGGGGAGCTGTTTTTT

V: TRBV28
J: TRBJ2-3
size: few
D: -
CDR3: CASSLGGSTDTQYF
DNA: TGTGCCAGCAGTTTGGGGGGTAGCACAGATACGCAGTATTTT

V: TRBV5-5
J: TRBJ2-5
size: -
D: TRBD1
CDR3: CASSLGTGKETQYF
DNA: TGTGCCAGCAGCTTGGGGACAGGGAAAGAGACCCAGTACTTC

V: TRBV19
J: TRBJ2-2
size: -
D: TRBD1
CDR3: CASHTGAGELFF
DNA: TGTGCCAGTCATACAGGGGCCGGGGAGCTGTTTTTT

V: TRBV13
J: TRBJ1-6
size: -
D: TRBD1
CDR3: CASSLMDRADSPLHF
DNA: TGTGCCAGCAGCTTAATGGACAGGGCTGATTCACCCCTCCACTTT

V: TRBV2
J: TRBJ1-1
size: -
D: TRBD1
CDR3: CASSAQGANTEAFF
DNA: TGTGCCAGCAGTGCTCAGGGGGCGAACACTGAAGCTTTCTTT

V: TRBV10-3
J: TRBJ2-5
size: -
D: TRBD2
CDR3: CAVSGSGGADRETQYF
DNA: TGTGCCGTTTCCGGGAGCGGGGGGGCGGATCGGGAGACCCAGTACTTC

V: TRBV5-6
J: TRBJ2-5
size: -
D: TRBD1
CDR3: CASSGGTGPQETQYF
DNA: TGTGCCAGCAGCGGGGGGACAGGGCCGCAAGAGACCCAGTACTTC

V: TRBV6-2/TRBV6-3
J: TRBJ1-1
size: -
D: TRBD1
CDR3: CASSRTGGLNTEAFF
DNA: TGTGCCAGCAGTCGGACAGGGGGGCTAAACACTGAAGCTTTCTTT

V: TRBV6-2/TRBV6-3
J: TRBJ1-2
size: -
D: -
CDR3: CASSYGRGGYGYTF
DNA: TGTGCCAGCAGTTACGGCAGGGGTGGGTATGGCTACACCTTC

V: TRBV5-1
J: TRBJ1-5
size: -
D: -
CDR3: CASSLDRANQPQHF
DNA: TGCGCCAGCAGCTTGGACAGGGCAAATCAGCCCCAGCATTTT

V: TRBV24-1
J: TRBJ2-3
size: -
D: -
CDR3: CATSDPPGDTQYF
DNA: TGTGCCACCAGTGACCCACCAGGGGATACGCAGTATTTT

V: TRBV3-1/TRBV3-2
J: TRBJ2-2
size: -
D: TRBD1
CDR3: CAQGRGDRGTGELFF
DNA: TGTGCCCAGGGAAGGGGGGACAGGGGCACCGGGGAGCTGTTTTTT

V: TRBV28
J: TRBJ2-7
size: -
D: TRBD1
CDR3: CASKVRDRDEQYF
DNA: TGTGCCAGCAAGGTCCGGGACAGGGACGAGCAGTACTTC

V: TRBV6-5
J: TRBJ1-6
size: -
D: -
CDR3: CASSYQAGSPLHF
DNA: TGTGCCAGCAGTTACCAGGCGGGTTCACCCCTCCACTTT

V: TRBV6-5
J: TRBJ1-2
size: -
D: TRBD1
CDR3: CAVGQGGGYTF
DNA: TGTGCGGTGGGACAGGGAGGCGGCTACACCTTC

V: TRBV7-2
J: TRBJ2-6
size: -
D: TRBD1
CDR3: CASSASGTGVTGANVLTF
DNA: TGTGCCAGCAGCGCCTCCGGGACAGGGGTGACTGGGGCCAACGTCCTGACTTTC

V: TRBV3-1/TRBV3-2
J: TRBJ1-6
size: -
D: TRBD1
CDR3: CASSQDRDRTVNSPLHF
DNA: TGTGCCAGCAGCCAAGACCGGGACAGGACCGTAAATTCACCCCTCCACTTT

V: TRBV7-9
J: TRBJ1-6
size: -
D: TRBD1
CDR3: CASSFGRDRGSISPLHF
DNA: TGTGCCAGCAGCTTCGGCCGGGACAGGGGCTCTATTTCACCCCTCCACTTT

V: TRBV7-7
J: TRBJ2-5
size: -
D: TRBD1
CDR3: CASSTDRGGETQYF
DNA: TGTGCTAGCAGCACGGACAGGGGCGGTGAGACCCAGTACTTC

V: TRBV4-1
J: TRBJ2-1
size: -
D: TRBD2
CDR3: CASSQARGGVYNEQFF
DNA: TGCGCCAGCAGCCAAGCCCGGGGGGGGGTCTACAATGAGCAGTTCTTC

V: TRBV4-3
J: TRBJ2-7
size: few
D: -
CDR3: CASSPRGTADEQYF
DNA: TGCGCCAGCAGCCCCCGCGGGACAGCCGACGAGCAGTACTTC

V: TRBV19
J: TRBJ1-5
size: -
D: -
CDR3: CASSITDRPNQPQHF
DNA: TGTGCCAGTAGTATCACCGACAGACCCAATCAGCCCCAGCATTTT

V: TRBV3-1/TRBV3-2
J: TRBJ1-6
size: few
D: -
CDR3: CASSPARGDSPLHF
DNA: TGTGCCAGCAGCCCAGCTCGGGGGGATTCACCCCTCCACTTT

V: TRBV4-2
J: TRBJ2-1
size: -
D: TRBD1
CDR3: CASSRRDRGDNEQFF
DNA: TGTGCCAGCAGCCGCCGGGACAGGGGAGACAATGAGCAGTTCTTC

V: TRBV14
J: TRBJ2-1
size: few
D: -
CDR3: CASSQDRDSAYNEQFF
DNA: TGTGCCAGCAGCCAAGATCGAGACAGCGCCTACAATGAGCAGTTCTTC

V: TRBV18
J: TRBJ2-5
size: -
D: -
CDR3: CASSRGQETQYF
DNA: TGTGCCAGCTCCCGGGGACAAGAGACCCAGTACTTC

V: TRBV9
J: TRBJ1-2
size: once
D: -
CDR3: CASSVVSGNGYTF
DNA: TGTGCCAGCAGCGTAGTCTCAGGGAATGGCTACACCTTC

V: TRBV7-2
J: TRBJ2-1
size: -
D: TRBD1
CDR3: CASTPGTRGHEQFF
DNA: TGTGCCAGCACTCCCGGGACAAGGGGGCATGAGCAGTTCTTC

V: TRBV2
J: TRBJ2-1
size: -
D: -
CDR3: CASTGSRSYNEQFF
DNA: TGTGCCAGCACGGGTAGTAGGTCCTACAATGAGCAGTTCTTC

V: TRBV5-8
J: TRBJ2-7
size: few
D: TRBD2
CDR3: CASRRAGPSYEQYF
DNA: TGTGCCAGCAGAAGAGCGGGGCCTTCCTACGAGCAGTACTTC

V: TRBV2
J: TRBJ1-6
size: few
D: TRBD1
CDR3: CASSSQGGVNSPLHF
DNA: TGTGCCAGCAGCTCCCAGGGGGGTGTGAATTCACCCCTCCACTTT

V: TRBV7-2
J: TRBJ1-2
size: -
D: TRBD1
CDR3: CASSYDRVHGYTF
DNA: TGTGCCAGCAGCTATGACAGGGTACATGGCTACACCTTC

V: TRBV18
J: TRBJ1-4
size: -
D: -
CDR3: CASSPGLLYVNEKLFF
DNA: TGTGCCAGCTCACCCGGACTCCTATATGTTAATGAAAAACTGTTTTTT

V: TRBV7-6
J: TRBJ2-3
size: -
D: TRBD2
CDR3: CASSLDGMASGGNTQYF
DNA: TGTGCCAGCAGCTTAGACGGAATGGCTAGCGGGGGGAATACGCAGTATTTT

V: TRBV4-3
J: TRBJ1-2
size: -
D: -
CDR3: CASSQEKGQGSYGYTF
DNA: TGCGCCAGCAGCCAAGAAAAAGGCCAGGGGTCCTATGGCTACACCTTC

V: TRBV19
J: TRBJ1-6
size: -
D: -
CDR3: CASRPRVDSPLHF
DNA: TGTGCCAGTAGGCCCAGGGTAGATTCACCCCTCCACTTT